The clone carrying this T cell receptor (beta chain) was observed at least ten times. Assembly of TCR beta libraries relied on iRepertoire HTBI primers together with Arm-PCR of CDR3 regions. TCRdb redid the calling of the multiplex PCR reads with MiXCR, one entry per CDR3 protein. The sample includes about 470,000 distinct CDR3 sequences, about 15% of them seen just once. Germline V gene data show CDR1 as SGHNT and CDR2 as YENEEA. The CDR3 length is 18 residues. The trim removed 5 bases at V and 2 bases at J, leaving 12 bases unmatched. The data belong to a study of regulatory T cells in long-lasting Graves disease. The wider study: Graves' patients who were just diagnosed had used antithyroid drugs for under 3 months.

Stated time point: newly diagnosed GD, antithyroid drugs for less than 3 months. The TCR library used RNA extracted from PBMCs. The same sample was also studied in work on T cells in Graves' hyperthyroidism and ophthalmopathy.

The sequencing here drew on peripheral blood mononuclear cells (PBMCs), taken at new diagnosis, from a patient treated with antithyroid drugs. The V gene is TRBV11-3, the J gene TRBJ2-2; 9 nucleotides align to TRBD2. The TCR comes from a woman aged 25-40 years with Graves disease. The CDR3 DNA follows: TGTGCCAGCAGCCGTTACTTGGTGACTAGCGGTAACACCGGGGAGCTGTTTTTT. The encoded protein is CASSRYLVTSGNTGELFF.